These 22 T cell receptor beta chains came from one sample sequenced in a study of regulatory T cells in long-lasting Graves disease. Time point meaning: newly diagnosed GD, antithyroid drugs for less than 3 months. TCR sequences were obtained from RNA taken from PBMCs. The authors built TCR beta libraries using iRepertoire HTBI primers and Arm-PCR of CDR3 regions. TCRdb re-called the multiplex PCR reads with MiXCR, one entry per CDR3 protein. Altogether 350,000 to 400,000 distinct CDR3 sequences are present, roughly a sixth being singletons, with the ten largest covering roughly 20%. The specimen was peripheral blood mononuclear cells (PBMCs), collected at new diagnosis, from a patient treated with antithyroid drugs. The receptors shown here come from a female donor with Graves disease.

Ten or more counts support this clonotype. The V call is TRBV6-2 or TRBV6-3, the J call TRBJ1-1; D uncertain. Germline V CDR1 and CDR2: MNHEY, SVGEGT. Trimming removed 6 bases from V and 4 bases from J, with 12 bases in between. This CDR3 has 13 amino acids. The CDR3 sequence: CASSQDLGTEAFF. CDR3 in DNA: TGTGCCAGCAGCCAAGACCTCGGCACTGAAGCTTTCTTT.

This clonotype was recorded at least ten times. The rearrangement uses TRBV20-1 and TRBJ2-3; 12 bases are a match to TRBD1. Germline-derived CDR1 and CDR2 are DFQATT and SNEGSKA (reference sequence). This CDR3 comprises 15 residues. Trimming at V came to 3 bases and at J to 6 bases, leaving 7 bases not matched to a gene. CDR3 residues: CSARRLGQGADTQYF. DNA of the CDR3: TGCAGTGCTAGGAGGCTGGGACAGGGGGCGGATACGCAGTATTTT.

In this sample, this clonotype turned up many times. The chain recombines TRBV20-1 with TRBJ1-5, with 7 bases lining up with TRBD1. CDR1 and CDR2 from the germline V gene are DFQATT and SNEGSKA (reference sequence). Trimming removed 5 bases from V and 0 bases from J; junction bases left unmatched: 10. This CDR3 has 16 residues. CDR3 nucleotide sequence: TGCAGTGCTGTGGGACAGCCAAGATATAGCAATCAGCCCCAGCATTTT. Its protein product is CSAVGQPRYSNQPQHF.

This clonotype was seen repeatedly, ten times or more. The chain employs TRBV7-9 and TRBJ2-1; perhaps TRBD2 as D (7 bases). V shed 4 bases and J shed 7 bases, with 20 bases lying between them. The CDR3 loop spans 16 amino acids. Germline values: CDR1 SEHNR, CDR2 FQNEAQ (reference sequence). This CDR3 is CASSWPVGGLMNEQFF. In nucleotides, the CDR3 is TGTGCCAGCAGCTGGCCGGTCGGGGGGCTGATGAATGAGCAGTTCTTC. Full variable domain (missing parts from reference TRBV7-9 and TRBJ2-1): DTGVSQNPRHKITKRGQNVTFRCDPISEHNRLYWYRQTLGQGPEFLTYFQNEAQLEKSRLLSDRFSAERPKGSFSTLEIQRTEQGDSAMYLCASSWPVGGLMNEQFFGPGTRLTVL.

There are many counts of this clonotype. The chain joins TRBV15 to TRBJ1-6; no clear D gene. CDR1 is LNHNV, CDR2 YYDKDF, per germline (reference sequence). The CDR3 covers 12 residues. Trimming removed 3 bases at V and 11 bases at J, with 8 bases between. CDR3 bases: TGTGCCACCAGCAGGGCCCTGGCACCCCTCCACTTT. It is translated as CATSRALAPLHF.

This clonotype was counted at least ten times. V gene TRBV28 combines with J gene TRBJ1-5; D gene ambiguous. The CDR3 is 12 residues long. Trimming shortened V by 7 bases and J by 2 bases, and 6 bases separated the two germline ends. Germline CDR1 is MDHEN and CDR2 is SYDVKM. The CDR3 loop reads CASNAGNQPQHF. The CDR3 nucleotides are TGTGCCAGCAATGCCGGCAATCAGCCCCAGCATTTT.

In this sample, this clonotype turned up many times. The rearrangement joins TRBV15 to TRBJ1-2; D call uncertain. The CDR3 length is 16 residues. The ends were cut back, 5 bases at V and 8 bases at J, with 24 bases in the middle. Looked up from germline, CDR1 is LNHNV and CDR2 is YYDKDF (reference sequence). The CDR3 region is CATSARGVPEMEGYTF. The CDR3 DNA reads TGTGCCACCAGCGCCCGCGGGGTCCCTGAAATGGAAGGCTACACCTTC.

The sample holds many counts of this clonotype. This chain links TRBV5-6 with TRBJ1-1; no firm D call. The germline V gene has CDR1 SGHDT and CDR2 YYEEEE. Trimming pared 6 bases from V and 5 bases from J, leaving 8 bases between. The CDR3 is made up of 11 amino acids. The DNA of the CDR3 is TGTGCCAGCACCGGTACGACTGAAGCTTTCTTT. It yields the protein CASTGTTEAFF. The complete variable domain, with remaining parts taken from reference TRBV5-6 and TRBJ1-1, reads DAGVTQSPTHLIKTRGQQVTLRCSPKSGHDTVSWYQQALGQGPQFIFQYYEEEERQRGNFPDRFSGHQFPNYSSELNVNALLLGDSALYLCASTGTTEAFFGQGTRLTVV.

This clonotype was counted many times. V gene TRBV28 combines with J gene TRBJ2-7, with a weak D call TRBD2 (6 bases). V lost 4 bases to trimming and J lost 1 base, with 17 bases between them. Germline V gives CDR1 MDHEN, CDR2 SYDVKM. The CDR3 extends over 16 amino acids. CDR3 in DNA: TGTGCCAGCAGTTCCCCCGGGACCCGGGAGTCCTACGAGCAGTACTTC. As protein: CASSSPGTRESYEQYF.

This clonotype was counted only a few times. CDR3 DNA: TGTGCCAGCAGTTTGGGGGGGCGCAAAAACATTCAGTACTTC. Translation gives CASSLGGRKNIQYF. The chain recombines TRBV6-5 with TRBJ2-4; possible D gene TRBD2, 7 bases. The CDR3 length is 14 residues. CDR1 is MNHEY, CDR2 SVGAGI, per germline. Trimming pared 4 bases from V and 3 bases from J, leaving 10 bases between.

This clonotype occurred many times. The chain couples TRBV14 to TRBJ2-3, with D possibly being TRBD1 (5 bases). The CDR3 consists of 13 residues. V was trimmed by 5 bases and J by 6 bases, leaving 12 bases between them. CDR1 SGHDN and CDR2 FVKESK come from the germline V gene. CDR3 coding DNA: TGTGCCAGCAGCGTTACTCACAGGGATACGCAGTATTTT. This translates into CASSVTHRDTQYF.

This clonotype was observed a handful of times. For the CDR3, the DNA is TGTGCCAGCAGCCAAGACAGTAGGGCTGGATCACCCCTCCACTTT. Residues: CASSQDSRAGSPLHF. The V call is TRBV3-1, the J call TRBJ1-6; D remains unclear. CDR3 length: 15 amino acids. Between the trimmed V and J ends, which lost 0 bases and 10 bases, there was a span of 13 bases. Looked up from germline, CDR1 is LGHDT and CDR2 is YNNKEL (reference sequence).

This clonotype was seen at least ten times. This chain uses TRBV5-1 with TRBJ1-5, with no clear D. V gave up 2 bases and J gave up 3 bases, with 21 bases separating them. This CDR3 is 18 amino acids long. Germline CDR1 is SGHRS and CDR2 is YFSETQ. For the CDR3, the DNA is TGCGCCAGCAGCTTTTCCCCTTCAGCCGGGCTTTCCAATCAGCCCCAGCATTTT. Encoded protein: CASSFSPSAGLSNQPQHF. The full variable domain, completed using reference TRBV5-1 and TRBJ1-5, is KAGVTQTPRYLIKTRGQQVTLSCSPISGHRSVSWYQQTPGQGLQFLFEYFSETQRNKGNFPGRFSGRQFSNSRSEMNVSTLELGDSALYLCASSFSPSAGLSNQPQHFGDGTRLSIL.

This clonotype appeared a few times. This sequence joins TRBV16 and TRBJ2-6; a weak D match, TRBD2 (5 bases). Germline CDR1 KGHSY, CDR2 FQNENV. CDR3 length: 16 residues. V lost 0 bases to trimming and J lost 4 bases, with 10 bases between them. CDR3 bases: TGTGCCAGCAGCCAATCGGAGGCGCCAGGGGCCAACGTCCTGACTTTC. This encodes CASSQSEAPGANVLTF.

This clonotype came up many times. DNA of the CDR3: TGTGCCTGGAGTGTACTCGGGAGCCGGTATGAAAAACTGTTTTTT. Translating it yields CAWSVLGSRYEKLFF. This chain links TRBV30 with TRBJ1-4, with unresolved D. The germline V gene encodes CDR1 GTSNPN and CDR2 SVGIG (reference sequence). V was pared by 0 bases and J by 6 bases, with 14 bases between. This CDR3 is built from 15 residues.

This clonotype has a count of ten or more. The chain combines TRBV11-2 with TRBJ2-3; 9 nucleotides agree with TRBD1. Germline V gene sequence: CDR1 SGHAT, CDR2 FQNNGV. The CDR3 has 15 residues. With V trimmed by 5 bases and J by 8 bases, 11 bases remained unmatched. Here the CDR3 DNA reads TGTGCCAGCAGCCTCCGGACAGGGGAGGAAAGTACGCAGTATTTT. It specifies CASSLRTGEESTQYF.

This clonotype was observed many times. J is TRBJ2-1 and V is TRBV20-1; D possibly uses TRBD1 or TRBD2 (5 bases each). CDR3 length equals 14 residues. V gave up 5 bases and J gave up 4 bases, with 15 bases separating them. In germline, CDR1 is DFQATT, CDR2 SNEGSKA (reference sequence). CDR3 residues: CSAGKVGEYNEQFF. As DNA, the CDR3 is TGCAGTGCTGGAAAAGTGGGGGAGTACAATGAGCAGTTCTTC.

This chain links TRBV9 with TRBJ2-1; 14 bases match TRBD2. The CDR3 totals 19 residues. The germline gives CDR1 SGDLS, CDR2 YYNGEE. Losses at the gene ends were 2 bases for V and 8 bases for J; bases not matched to a gene: 15. The CDR3 protein is CASSVERTSGRWGTHEQFF. CDR3 in DNA: TGTGCCAGCAGCGTCGAGAGGACTAGCGGGAGGTGGGGGACACATGAGCAGTTCTTC.

Concerning this clonotype itself: A clone one base away is much larger, so this may be a read error. The V gene is TRBV6-1, the J gene TRBJ2-3, with unresolved D. The CDR3 consists of 15 residues. Trimming stripped 4 bases from V and 4 bases from J, with 15 bases between. Germline CDR1 and CDR2: MNHNS and SASEGT. CDR3 in amino acids: CASSGPGGLADTQYF. CDR3 bases: TGTGCCAGCAGTGGGCCTGGCGGCCTTGCAGATACGCAGTATTTT.

The table lists this clonotype with many counts. The junction departs from the called germline gene at one end, perhaps through a read error. The chain links TRBV6-1 to TRBJ1-1; the match to TRBD1 covers 7 bases. The CDR3 totals 17 residues. Germline V CDR1 and CDR2: MNHNS, SASEGT. The CDR3 DNA reads as TGCGCCAGCAGGCGGGACAGCCCAAGGTTCGGGGGCACTGAAGCTTTCTTT. Its protein is CASRRDSPRFGGTEAFF.

This clonotype was seen more than once but under ten times. The chain joins TRBV5-4 to TRBJ1-3; tentative D call: TRBD1 (5 bases). V was cut by 4 bases and J by 1 base, with 18 bases left in between. This CDR3 has 17 residues. Germline values: CDR1 SGHNT, CDR2 YYREEE (reference sequence). The DNA for the CDR3 is TGTGCCAGCAGCCTCCCCGGTGGGGCAGCTTCTGGAAACACCATATATTTT. Translated, it gives CASSLPGGAASGNTIYF.

The table lists this clonotype with a few counts. The chain employs TRBV4-1 and TRBJ2-3, with D perhaps matching TRBD2 (6 bases). The closer fit of TRBJ2-7 to the DNA end suggests the J call may be wrong. Per the germline V gene, CDR1 is MGHRA and CDR2 is YSYEKL. This CDR3 comprises 15 residues. CDR3: CASSRGPGVPGEQYF. CDR3 nucleotides: TGCGCCAGCAGCCGCGGACCGGGGGTGCCCGGCGAGCAGTACTTC.